A selection of T cell receptor beta chains follows, all from one sample in a study of CD8 T cells in Susac syndrome. TCRdb re-analysed the immunoSEQ multiplex PCR reads in MiXCR, keeping a single row per CDR3 protein. The profile shows some 260,000 distinct CDR3 sequences, about 88% of them singletons. The specimen was CD8+ T cells from PBMCs. The receptors shown here come from a human donor with multiple sclerosis. Each CDR3 is given with its conserved first and last residue. The D gene is left open where the match is weak. Only part of the rows carry a size: once, few, many, or a class if the clone is expanded.

size,D,J,V,DNA,CDR3
-,-,TRBJ1-1,TRBV12-3/TRBV12-4,TGTGCCAGCTCTAAGGTAGGACGGAGGAACACTGAAGCTTTCTTT,CASSKVGRRNTEAFF
-,-,TRBJ2-3,TRBV4-1,TGCGCCAGCCGCTCGGCCACAGATACGCAGTATTTT,CASRSATDTQYF
-,-,TRBJ2-3,TRBV27,TGTGCCAGCAGTTTTTCTCCCGGGAGCACAGATACGCAGTATTTT,CASSFSPGSTDTQYF
-,-,TRBJ2-3,TRBV28,TGTGCCAGCAGCCTGGGGCCAGTAGTTGGGGATACGCAGTATTTT,CASSLGPVVGDTQYF
-,TRBD1,TRBJ2-1,TRBV7-9,TGTGCCAGCAGCCAGCAGGGGGATCCTTCTAATGAGCAGTTCTTC,CASSQQGDPSNEQFF
-,-,TRBJ2-1,TRBV9,TGTGCCAGCAGCCCCCCGACAGGAAGCTCCTACAATGAGCAGTTCTTC,CASSPPTGSSYNEQFF
once,TRBD2,TRBJ2-1,TRBV5-4,TGTGCCAGCAGCCATAGCGGGAGGTCGTCGGGTGAGCAGTTCTTC,CASSHSGRSSGEQFF
-,TRBD2,TRBJ2-7,TRBV28,TGTGCCAGCAGCGCCGGGCTAGCGGGAGGGCCAAACTACGAGCAGTACTTC,CASSAGLAGGPNYEQYF
-,-,TRBJ2-1,TRBV13,TGTGCCAGCAGCTGGGCCCCCCAGAACAATGAGCAGTTCTTC,CASSWAPQNNEQFF
few,-,TRBJ2-7,TRBV6-1,TGTGCCAGCAGTTCACAGGGTATGGTCTACGAGCAGTACTTC,CASSSQGMVYEQYF
-,-,TRBJ1-1,TRBV12-3/TRBV12-4,TGTGCCAGCAGTCCAAGACTACGCCCAGGGACGGAAGCTTTCTTT,CASSPRLRPGTEAFF
-,TRBD2,TRBJ2-5,TRBV7-8,TGTGCCAGCAGCCCCCTTGTGGGAGGGGACGCCCGGCAGGCAAGAGAGACCCAGTACTTC,CASSPLVGGDARQARETQYF
-,-,TRBJ1-6,TRBV6-6,TGTGCCAGCAGTCACTACACCAACATTAATTCACCCCTCCACTTT,CASSHYTNINSPLHF
once,-,TRBJ2-2,TRBV5-1,TGCGCCAGCAGCTTGAGGGGACAGAACACCGGGGAGCTGTTTTTT,CASSLRGQNTGELFF
-,-,TRBJ1-2,TRBV27,TGTGCCAGCAGCCTCAGGGGTTATGGTGGCTACACCTTC,CASSLRGYGGYTF
-,-,TRBJ1-2,TRBV9,TGTGCCAGCAGCGTCAGCTGGTCGGGGGGGATTGGCTATGGCTACACCTTC,CASSVSWSGGIGYGYTF
-,-,TRBJ2-1,TRBV2,TGTGCCAGCTATCCCCACGATGCGCGGGGGCACTACAATGAGCAGTTCTTC,CASYPHDARGHYNEQFF
-,-,TRBJ1-5,TRBV6-1,TGTGCCAGCAGTGAAGAATGGGGTCGTGCGACTCCACTTAGAGATCAGCCCCAGCATTTT,CASSEEWGRATPLRDQPQHF
-,-,TRBJ1-6,TRBV12-3/TRBV12-4,TGTGCCAGCAGTTTCAGTAGCAGCTACGATTCACCCCTCCACTTT,CASSFSSSYDSPLHF
once,-,TRBJ2-5,TRBV5-6,TGTGCCAGCAGCTTGTCTTCAAAGGGAAGAGAAGAGACCCAGTACTTC,CASSLSSKGREETQYF
-,TRBD1,TRBJ1-1,TRBV5-4,TGTGCCAGCAGCGAGGACAGGGTCCATGAAGCTTTCTTT,CASSEDRVHEAFF
-,-,TRBJ1-4,TRBV13,TGTGCCAGCAGCTCGGGAGGTGAGCATGAAAAACTGTTTTTT,CASSSGGEHEKLFF
-,TRBD2,TRBJ2-5,TRBV2,TGTGCCAGCAGCGAAATGGTACTAGCGGGGACCCAAGAGACCCAGTACTTC,CASSEMVLAGTQETQYF
-,-,TRBJ2-2,TRBV7-9,TGTGCCAGCAGCTTAGAAGAGACAGAATCCGGGGAGCTGTTTTTT,CASSLEETESGELFF
-,-,TRBJ2-1,TRBV14,TGTGCCAGCAGCCACGCTCAGGGACCCGACCGGCATGAGCAGTTCTTC,CASSHAQGPDRHEQFF
-,-,TRBJ2-7,TRBV12-3/TRBV12-4,TGTGCCAGCAGTCCCGAGGGGTGGAACGAGCAGTACTTC,CASSPEGWNEQYF
-,TRBD1,TRBJ1-1,TRBV5-4,TGTGCCAGCAGCCTGGACAGGGGGTGGGTAGCTTTCTTT,CASSLDRGWVAFF